Following are 9 T cell receptor beta chains from one sample sequenced in a study of CD8+ T cells in alopecia areata. Documented treatment: oral pan-JAK inhibitor, 5-10 mg twice daily. cDNA reverse transcribed from extracted RNA served as the sequencing template. Sequenced by immunoSEQ multiplex PCR; TCRdb stores in-frame clones only, minus some. In the table there are 130,000 to 150,000 clones, roughly four fifths of which are singletons. Sequencing was performed on CD8+ T cells sorted from blood, taken at week 4, from a patient treated with tofacitinib. These receptors all come from a human donor with alopecia areata.

Comment on this clone: One end of the junction is discordant with germline, which a read error may explain. This sample includes further DNA sequences coding for the same CDR3. V is TRBV5-8 and J is TRBJ2-7; 8 nucleotides agree with TRBD1. The CDR3 has 14 amino acids. Germline V gene data show CDR1 as SGHTS and CDR2 as YDEGEE. CDR3 DNA: TGCGCCAGCAGCGCCGGGACAGGTCTCTACGAGCAGTACTTC. Its translation: CASSAGTGLYEQYF.

V gene TRBV2 combines with J gene TRBJ2-3, with D possibly matching TRBD1 (5 bases). The CDR3 totals 15 residues. Trimming removed 9 bases from V and 0 bases from J, with 16 bases in between. CDR1 and CDR2 from the germline V gene are SNHLY and FYNNEI. The CDR3 region is CARQGVSASTDTQYF. CDR3 bases: TGTGCCAGACAAGGGGTGAGCGCTAGCACAGATACGCAGTATTTT.

This rearrangement joins TRBV6-5 to TRBJ2-5; 8 bases align to TRBD1. The V gene's germline CDR1 is MNHEY and CDR2 SVGAGI. V trimming: 6 bases; J trimming: 4 bases; junction bases outside the gene matches: 4. The length of the CDR3 is 13 residues. CDR3 coding DNA: TGTGCCAGCAGACTACAGGGGGTAGAGACCCAGTACTTC. Its translation is CASRLQGVETQYF.

The V gene is TRBV7-6, the J gene TRBJ2-3; TRBD2 aligns across 15 bases. Germline V gene data show CDR1 as SGHVS and CDR2 as FNYEAQ. V lost 0 bases, J lost 6 bases, and 13 bases stayed unmatched. This CDR3 region has 20 residues. The DNA of the CDR3 is TGTGCCAGCAGCTTAGCGCCCGGGACTAGCGGGGGGCTACCCGGGGATACGCAGTATTTT. This codes for CASSLAPGTSGGLPGDTQYF.

The chain uses TRBV4-3 and TRBJ2-1; D gene ambiguous. Germline V gives CDR1 LGHNA, CDR2 YSLEER. The V end lost 1 base, the J end lost 8 bases, and 21 bases lay between the germline ends. The CDR3 length is 17 residues. CDR3 sequence (DNA): TGCGCCAGCAGCCAAGTTGACGCTAGGTGGAAAGTCGATGAGCAGTTCTTC. This codes for CASSQVDARWKVDEQFF.

V gene TRBV5-4 combines with J gene TRBJ2-3; tentative D call: TRBD2 (5 bases). The CDR3 is made up of 12 amino acids. Germline CDR1 SGHNT, CDR2 YYREEE (reference sequence). V was shortened by 9 bases and J by 6 bases, with 14 bases between the two germline ends. The DNA for the CDR3 is TGTGCCACCAACGGGGATGCCGATACGCAGTATTTT. This codes for CATNGDADTQYF.

The chain uses TRBV6-1 and TRBJ2-7, with 7 bases matching TRBD1. CDR3 length: 13 amino acids. Germline-derived CDR1 and CDR2 are MNHNS and SASEGT. The V and J ends lost 4 bases and 6 bases, in that order; junction bases with no gene match: 6. The CDR3 DNA is TGTGCCAGCAGTGGACAGGGTTCCCCCGAGCAGTACTTC. Amino acids: CASSGQGSPEQYF.

Note on this clone: This likely came from a read error, as a far larger clone is one base away. This chain connects TRBV4-1 to TRBJ1-2, with TRBD1 identical over 7 bases. Germline CDR1 and CDR2: MGHRA and YSYEKL. V shed 0 bases, J shed 6 bases, and the junction held 4 bases outside the gene matches. The CDR3 contains 14 residues. DNA of the CDR3: TGCGCCAGCAGCCAAGATCACAGGGGCCATGGCTACACCTTC. Its translation: CASSQDHRGHGYTF.

The chain employs TRBV27 and TRBJ2-3; no clear D. Germline V gene lookup returns CDR1 MNHEY and CDR2 SMNVEV (reference sequence). The V gene lost 0 bases and the J gene lost 0 bases, with 1 base spanning the gap. This CDR3 spans 13 amino acids. The CDR3 sequence is CASSLSSTDTQYF. In DNA form, the CDR3 reads TGTGCCAGCAGTTTATCGAGCACAGATACGCAGTATTTT.